Below are 10 T cell receptor beta chains sequenced from a single sample in a study of long-term antiretroviral therapy in people with HIV. At the survey level, the v3.0 immunoSEQ assay was run. Clones were read by immunoSEQ multiplex PCR, and TCRdb kept only the in-frame ones, dropping some. The data show tens of thousands of clones, over 65% seen once. The specimen comprised unsorted PBMCs, sampled around 6 years after starting antiretroviral therapy. The receptor source for this set is a man aged 30 to 45 with HIV.

This clone appeared a single time. This chain uses TRBV4-3 with TRBJ2-1; 12 bases match TRBD2. In germline, CDR1 is LGHNA, CDR2 YSLEER. This CDR3 is 17 amino acids long. The V segment lost 0 bases and the J segment 2 bases; nucleotides outside the gene matches: 2. The CDR3 DNA reads as TGCGCCAGCAGCCAAGATAGGACTAGCGGGACCTACAATGAGCAGTTCTTC. It yields the protein CASSQDRTSGTYNEQFF.

DNA for the CDR3: TGTGCCAGCAGTGACGAGGCGGGAGTTAACGGGGAGCTGTTTTTT. It is translated as CASSDEAGVNGELFF. The chain joins TRBV6-4 to TRBJ2-2; 7 bases fit TRBD2. The germline CDR1 and CDR2 sequences are MRHNA and SNTAGT. CDR3 length equals 15 residues. V lost 2 bases and J lost 7; bases outside the gene matches: 7.

The J gene is TRBJ2-7, the V gene TRBV27; D is possibly TRBD1 (5 bases). The CDR3 is 14 residues long. Trimming left V 7 bases short and J 1 base short, with 14 bases between. The germline V gene has CDR1 MNHEY and CDR2 SMNVEV (reference sequence). The CDR3 DNA follows: TGTGCCAGCAACCCCTGGGGCAGTTCCTACGAGCAGTACTTC. As protein: CASNPWGSSYEQYF.

The gene calls are TRBV7-6 and TRBJ1-1; no reliable D call. The CDR3 length is 14 residues. Between the trimmed V and J ends, which lost 5 bases and 2 bases, there was a span of 12 bases. Germline V gene lookup returns CDR1 SGHVS and CDR2 FNYEAQ. CDR3 sequence (DNA): TGTGCCAGCAGCCGCGGTTCCGGCAACACTGAAGCTTTCTTT. Protein: CASSRGSGNTEAFF.

The CDR3 DNA follows: TGTGCCAGCAGCCAAATGGGACAGCCGGGGTGGCAGTTCTTC. It encodes CASSQMGQPGWQFF. V and J are TRBV7-9 and TRBJ2-1; 7 nucleotides line up with TRBD1. The V segment lost 5 bases and the J segment 12 bases; nucleotides outside the gene matches: 13. This CDR3 spans 14 amino acids. Germline V gives CDR1 SEHNR, CDR2 FQNEAQ (reference sequence). The full variable domain, its missing parts supplied by reference TRBV7-9 and TRBJ2-1, is DTGVSQNPRHKITKRGQNVTFRCDPISEHNRLYWYRQTLGQGPEFLTYFQNEAQLEKSRLLSDRFSAERPKGSFSTLEIQRTEQGDSAMYLCASSQMGQPGWQFFGPGTRLTVL.

The chain is built from TRBV7-3 and TRBJ2-1; weak D call: TRBD2 (6 bases). Germline CDR1 reads SGHTA; CDR2 reads FQGTGA. Trimming removed 2 bases from V and 3 bases from J, with 11 bases in between. The CDR3 spans 15 residues. The CDR3 DNA is TGTGCCAGCAGCTTAGAGCGGGTATTCTACAATGAGCAGTTCTTC. Protein sequence: CASSLERVFYNEQFF.

The chain couples TRBV7-2 to TRBJ2-5, with TRBD1 as a possible D gene (5 bases). V lost 8 bases to trimming and J lost 7 bases, with 14 bases between them. The CDR3 totals 12 residues. CDR1 and CDR2 (germline): SGHTA, FQGNSA. The CDR3 region is CASGRLQGTQYF. CDR3 in DNA: TGTGCCAGCGGCCGCCTCCAGGGGACCCAGTACTTC.

The chain couples TRBV6-5 to TRBJ1-1, with D hard to call. The germline CDR1 and CDR2 sequences are MNHEY and SVGAGI. The CDR3 length is 13 residues. The ends were cut back, 0 bases at V and 0 bases at J, with 2 bases in the middle. Here the CDR3 DNA reads TGTGCCAGCAGTTACTCGATGAACACTGAAGCTTTCTTT. Encoded protein: CASSYSMNTEAFF.

The J gene is TRBJ1-1, the V gene TRBV7-2, with D uncertain. The V end lost 7 bases, the J end lost 4 bases, and 16 bases lay between the germline ends. The length of the CDR3 is 14 residues. Germline V gene data show CDR1 as SGHTA and CDR2 as FQGNSA. The CDR3 region is CASILNEDLTEAFF. The CDR3 DNA is TGTGCCAGCATCCTAAACGAGGACCTCACTGAAGCTTTCTTT.

J is TRBJ2-2 and V is TRBV19, with a possible D match to TRBD2 (6 bases). Trimming removed 8 bases at V and 3 bases at J, with 16 bases between. Germline values: CDR1 LNHDA, CDR2 SQIVND (reference sequence). The CDR3 is 15 residues long. CDR3 sequence: CASQSGAADTGELFF. CDR3 in DNA: TGTGCCAGTCAATCGGGAGCCGCGGACACCGGGGAGCTGTTTTTT. The variable domain in full, completed from reference TRBV19 and TRBJ2-2, reads DGGITQSPKYLFRKEGQNVTLSCEQNLNHDAMYWYRQDPGQGLRLIYYSQIVNDFQKGDIAEGYSVSREKKESFPLTVTSAQKNPTAFYLCASQSGAADTGELFFGEGSRLTVL.